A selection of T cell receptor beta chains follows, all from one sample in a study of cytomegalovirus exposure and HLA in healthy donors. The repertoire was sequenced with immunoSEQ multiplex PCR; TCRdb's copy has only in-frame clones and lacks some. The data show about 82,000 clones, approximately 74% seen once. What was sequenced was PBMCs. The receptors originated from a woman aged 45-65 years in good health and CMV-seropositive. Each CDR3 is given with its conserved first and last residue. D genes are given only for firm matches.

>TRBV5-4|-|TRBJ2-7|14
CASSVQGRAYEQYF
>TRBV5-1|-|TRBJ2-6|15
CASSLGRSGANVLTF
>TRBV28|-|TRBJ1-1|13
CASSAGWGTEAFF
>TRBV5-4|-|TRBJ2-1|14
CASSLVGRERDKFF
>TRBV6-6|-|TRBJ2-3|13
CASAWGVADTQYF
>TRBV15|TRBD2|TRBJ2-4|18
CATSRGLAGVMAKNIQYF
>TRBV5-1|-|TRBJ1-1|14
CASSQDSANTEAFF
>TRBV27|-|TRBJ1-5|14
CASRPGQRDQPQHF
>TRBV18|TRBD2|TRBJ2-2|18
CASSPRLAGGTNTGELFF
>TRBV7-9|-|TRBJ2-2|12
CALISGPGELFF
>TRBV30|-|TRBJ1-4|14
CAWSVGIPNEKLFF
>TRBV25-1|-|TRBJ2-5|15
CASSEPGQFQETQYF
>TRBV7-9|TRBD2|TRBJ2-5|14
CASSAGLAGETQYF
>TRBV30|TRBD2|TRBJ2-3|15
CAWSSGAGGPDTQYF
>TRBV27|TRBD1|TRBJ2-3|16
CASSLSRGQGTDTQYF
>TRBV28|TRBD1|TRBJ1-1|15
CASSADRGPFTEAFF
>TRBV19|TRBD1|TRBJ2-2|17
CASGAGTGGLSTGELFF
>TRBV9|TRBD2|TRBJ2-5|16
CASSLRTSGFQETQYF
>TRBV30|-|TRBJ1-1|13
CAWSVAQNTEAFF
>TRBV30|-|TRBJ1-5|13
CAWGVQVNQPQHF
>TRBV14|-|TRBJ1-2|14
CASSQGARGYGYTF
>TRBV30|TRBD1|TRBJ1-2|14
CAWNRQGANGGYTF
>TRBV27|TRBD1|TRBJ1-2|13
CASSLDRFYGYTF
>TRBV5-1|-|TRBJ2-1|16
CASSLALTTGYNEQFF
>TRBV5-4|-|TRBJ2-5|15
CASSGEGEGVTTQYF
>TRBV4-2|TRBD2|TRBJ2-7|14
CASSQDPGGYEQYF
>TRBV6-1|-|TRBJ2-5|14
CASSGGSGASNRYF
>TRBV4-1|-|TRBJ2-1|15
CASSQARGSYNEQFF
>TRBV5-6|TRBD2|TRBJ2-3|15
CASSSLAGATDTQYF